This TCR beta chain comes out of a study of blood T cell repertoires in COVID-19. Study overall: Sites across the United States, Italy and Spain contributed samples from acute and convalescent COVID-19. The cDNA or gDNA used as material had been derived from T cells, B-cell-depleted T cells, or PBMCs.

In the original workflow: Estimated nucleated cell counts came from reference gene primer amplification. Profiling relied on immunoSEQ multiplex PCR, and the TCRdb table lists in-frame clones only, not all of them. V, J and clone size derive from that table, while D and trimming were established from the DNA sequence. The repertoire holds 100,000 or so clones, with 85% as singletons. This CDR3 contains 16 residues. J was trimmed by 4 bases and V by 4 bases; bases with no gene match: 9. The germline gives CDR1 MGHDK, CDR2 SYGVNS. The sequencing sample was made of peripheral blood. The receptor was derived from a woman in her seventies with active or convalescent COVID-19. The gene calls are TRBV25-1 and TRBJ1-1; TRBD1 agrees at 10 bases. CDR3 amino acids: CASSASRQGAGTEAFF. The CDR3 region has the DNA TGTGCCAGCAGTGCGTCCCGACAGGGGGCAGGCACTGAAGCTTTCTTT. The variable domain in full, with the rest retrieved from reference TRBV25-1 and TRBJ1-1, is EADIYQTPRYLVIGTGKKITLECSQTMGHDKMYWYQQDPGMELHLIHYSYGVNSTEKGDLSSESTVSRIRTEHFPLTLESARPSHTSQYLCASSASRQGAGTEAFFGQGTRLTVV.